This is a list of T cell receptor beta chains from one sample in a study of shared clonotypes between healthy human individuals. Libraries were prepared by immunoSEQ multiplex PCR; TCRdb keeps only in-frame clonotypes and omits some of them. The repertoire holds approximately 2,300,000 clones, approximately 90% seen once, with roughly 0.34% in the top ten. Sequencing was done on a sample of naive CD4+ T cells from PBMCs. These receptors were taken from a man younger than 30 in good health. Some clones in this sample may be carry-over from other donors' samples. Each CDR3 is given with its conserved first and last residue. The listing skips clone size in some rows; elsewhere it reads once, few, many or a size class.

v_gene | abundance | CDR3aa
TRBV18 | once | CASSPNWNQPQHF
TRBV25-1 | few | CASSEQGYEQYF
TRBV28 | - | CASSPPGAGSYGYTF
TRBV9 | - | CASSVTSARRGRETQYF
TRBV5-6 | - | CASSWRGANTEAFF
TRBV28 | - | CASGQSNQPQHF
TRBV19 | once | CASSFLGTEQFF
TRBV28 | once | CASSSPGSPRGAFF
TRBV6-6 | - | CASRGLAGGPYTQYF
TRBV2 | - | CASSERAGGFTDTQYF
TRBV15 | - | CATSRTYRGDYGYTF
TRBV5-6 | once | CASSPTGVYEQYF
TRBV6-8 | - | CASSYPPAGDLTEAFF
TRBV29-1 | - | CSVEVTREYSGQFF
TRBV5-6 | - | CASSSPGPPEQYF
TRBV28 | - | CASSLSGGGTDTQYF
TRBV11-2 | - | CASSFLGLEQYF
TRBV19 | - | CASSIVRDRGYTF
TRBV28 | - | CASSLVGNYEQYF
TRBV28 | - | CATQRAPQETQYF
TRBV29-1 | - | CSALRDRAYNEQFF
TRBV4-3 | - | CASSQYPGANYGYTF
TRBV29-1 | - | CSVEAGRSGGYTF
TRBV11-2 | - | CAGSLMGQGDEQYF
TRBV6-5 | - | CASSYRGGDEKLFF
TRBV7-9 | few | CASSYGGDQPQHF
TRBV19 | - | CASSTRTPSSYNEQFF
TRBV5-4 | - | CASSPGGVATEAFF
TRBV28 | - | CASSLLRVSTDTQYF
TRBV20-1 | once | CSAQRQGEQYF
TRBV28 | - | CASSSKRGTSGTLRSFF
TRBV6-5 | - | CASSFGGSSYEQYF
TRBV28 | once | CASSRRVHEQYF
TRBV19 | once | CASSIDRGFSGELFF
TRBV30 | - | CAWSRGRWWGF
TRBV5-6 | - | CASSLAASGSRLDEQFF
TRBV28 | - | CATLRGVDYGYTF
TRBV5-1 | - | CASSLAGGSNEQFF
TRBV7-8 | - | CASSPQGGMAYGYTF
TRBV2 | - | CASSSGTGDEKLFF
TRBV28 | - | CASSFPMVEQYF
TRBV7-3 | - | CASSLNLNEQFF